Listed below are T cell receptor beta chains from one sample, sequenced in a study of CD4 T cells in lung cancer. These receptors are not linked to any known antigen. TCRdb's table, derived via immunoSEQ multiplex PCR, lists solely in-frame clones and lacks some. The data show 1,500 to 2,000 clones, 71% seen once. Input material: a CD4+ T cell line or clone grown in culture. The receptors derive from a woman aged 60-70 years with non-small cell lung cancer. Some clones in this sample may be carry-over from other donors' samples. The CDR3 runs from the conserved cysteine through the conserved F or W. A D gene is named only where the DNA matches it firmly.

>NA|TRBJ2-3|TRBV10-3
CAIAGDMLVTDTQYF
>NA|TRBJ2-3|TRBV7-9
CASSRSPGKPTDTQYF
>TRBD2|TRBJ2-3|TRBV7-8
CASSLSSTSATTDTQYF
>NA|TRBJ2-1|TRBV27
CASSMLAVQFYNEQFF
>TRBD1|TRBJ2-3|TRBV19
CASSPDRESTDTQYF
>NA|TRBJ1-2|TRBV12-5
CASGPAGWADTNYGYTF
>NA|TRBJ2-7|TRBV2
CASSIGRYEQYF
>TRBD2|TRBJ2-3|TRBV7-2
CASSLLAGGTDTQYF
>TRBD1|TRBJ1-4|TRBV28
CASSLPGQGNEKLFF
>NA|TRBJ1-2|TRBV10-3
CAIHQSANYGYTF
>NA|TRBJ2-2|TRBV7-3
CASSSGLSNTGELFF
>NA|TRBJ1-2|TRBV2
CASSELGGERGGYTF
>NA|TRBJ1-5|TRBV5-1
CASSLVPGSNQPQHF
>TRBD2|TRBJ2-7|TRBV27
CASSLSGLAGGQNSYEQYF
>NA|TRBJ1-2|TRBV6-5
CASKGDFGYTF
>TRBD2|TRBJ2-1|TRBV18
CASSPRSGGGNEQFF
>NA|TRBJ1-2|TRBV28
CASSLGRAEGHSNYGYTF
>NA|TRBJ2-5|TRBV28
CASRPHRAPQETQYF
>TRBD2|TRBJ2-1|TRBV7-2
CASSLVVASGAGLEQFF
>NA|TRBJ2-5|TRBV29-1
CSVEDTGLRDQYF
>TRBD1|TRBJ1-6|TRBV5-4
CASSFLTGARNSPLHF
>TRBD1|TRBJ1-1|TRBV5-1
CASSSTGGFMNTEAFF
>TRBD1|TRBJ2-7|TRBV27
CASSLSDRVASRVQYF
>TRBD1|TRBJ1-2|TRBV9
CASSASTGDYGYTF